This TCR beta chain was sequenced in a study of T cells in Graves' hyperthyroidism and ophthalmopathy. Study background: Peripheral blood samples were taken at initial diagnosis, prior to any treatment. Points from the study as a whole: The blood repertoire included most of the expanded thyroid clonotypes above 0.001.

TCR beta CDR3 region amplification was performed from RNA transcripts. Initially, a first-round RT-PCR of the TCR CDR3 employed the HTBI primer set. TCRdb reprocessed the multiplex PCR reads with MiXCR, giving one entry per CDR3 protein. Of nearly 750,000 distinct CDR3 sequences detected, 30% to 40% appear once; the ten largest clones hold less than 40%. Exclusion followed for patients with uncontrolled infection, other autoimmune disease, pregnancy or lactation. Germline V lookup: CDR1 SGHTA, CDR2 FQGNSA. The junction had 2 bases not matched to a gene; V was cut back by 0 bases and J by 1 base. CDR3 size: 15 residues. This clonotype was observed many times. Its antigen remains unidentified.

This clonotype originated in a woman in her thirties or forties with Graves' hyperthyroidism. The rearrangement joins TRBV7-2 to TRBJ2-7, with 8 bases identical to TRBD1. Sample: blood. CDR3 sequence (DNA): TGTGCCAGCAGCTTAGCGACAGGGGAGTCCTACGAGCAGTACTTC. It encodes CASSLATGESYEQYF.